This T cell receptor (beta chain) was sequenced during a study of T cells in Graves' hyperthyroidism and ophthalmopathy. Amplified TCR beta CDR3 regions came from RNA transcripts. Initially, a first-round RT-PCR of the TCR CDR3 employed the HTBI primer set. TCRdb re-called the multiplex PCR reads with MiXCR, one entry per CDR3 protein. The sample includes 75,000 to 100,000 distinct CDR3 sequences, 51% of them seen just once. Extraction of PBMCs used more than 8.5 ml of fresh peripheral blood. The receptor comes from a woman in her thirties or forties with Graves' hyperthyroidism. Sequencing was performed on blood.

CDR3 nucleotides: TGTGCCAGCAGAGGTGAAGGGGGGTTCGATTCACCCCTCCACTTT. This gives the protein CASRGEGGFDSPLHF. The gene calls are TRBV9 and TRBJ1-6; D perhaps matches TRBD1 (6 bases). This CDR3 contains 15 residues. The germline V and J ends were trimmed by 5 bases and 8 bases, with 17 bases remaining between them. Germline V gene lookup returns CDR1 SGDLS and CDR2 YYNGEE.